One T cell receptor beta chain is described in this entry. Its antigen is still unknown. Germline V CDR1 and CDR2: SGHRS, YFSETQ. After removal of 0 bases from V and 15 bases from J, the junction contained 13 bases not matched to a gene. The CDR3 loop spans 15 amino acids. The sample is drawn from a study of T cells in tuberculosis. The overall study: A South African cohort included IGRA-negative adolescents, latently infected IGRA-positive adolescents and adults with active tuberculosis. Notes on the study in general: Classification accuracy was about 90% (AUROC over 0.85) with the GMM-specific repertoire. Active tuberculosis patients had shorter CDR3-alpha; the beta difference was nonsignificant. Active tuberculosis alpha repertoires lay closer to GMM-specific TCRs than controls'.

Measured with immunoSEQ multiplex PCR; TCRdb has only the in-frame clones, and not every one. In the table there are 40,000 to 45,000 clones, about 95% of which are singletons. The chain recombines TRBV5-1 with TRBJ1-4; 8 bases align to TRBD1. Sequencing input: PBMCs. The sequence came from a donor aged 10 to 29 with latent tuberculosis or without tuberculosis infection. CDR3 residues: CASSLDNPGQGEMFF. CDR3 in DNA: TGCGCCAGCAGCTTGGATAACCCAGGACAGGGAGAGATGTTTTTT. Filled out from reference TRBV5-1 and TRBJ1-4, the complete variable domain reads KAGVTQTPRYLIKTRGQQVTLSCSPISGHRSVSWYQQTPGQGLQFLFEYFSETQRNKGNFPGRFSGRQFSNSRSEMNVSTLELGDSALYLCASSLDNPGQGEMFFGSGTQLSVL.